The 17 T cell receptor beta chains below come from one sample, sequenced in a study of blood T cells in healthy people across ages. The second PCR ran roughly 7 to 12 cycles with a sample-barcoded 5' primer and J-beta primers. TCRdb re-derived calls from the 5' RACE reads in MiXCR, one entry per CDR3 protein. This table has roughly 700,000 distinct CDR3 sequences, around 45% appearing once. The specimen was blood. Source of these receptors: a woman aged 55 to 70 in good health.

CDR3 sequence (DNA): TGTGCCAGCAGCGTCGCAGCGGGAGTAGACACCGGGGAGCTGTTTTTT. This codes for CASSVAAGVDTGELFF. V is TRBV9 and J is TRBJ2-2; 8 bases line up with TRBD2. Germline CDR1 reads SGDLS; CDR2 reads YYNGEE. This CDR3 is 16 amino acids long. J gave up 3 bases and V 2 bases, and 6 bases lay outside the gene matches.

This clonotype was counted ten times or more. Here the CDR3 DNA reads TGCGCCAGCAGCAAGACAGGGGGCGACGGCAATGAGCAGTTCTTC. This sequence encodes CASSKTGGDGNEQFF. The chain employs TRBV5-1 and TRBJ2-1; 10 bases are a match to TRBD1. V shed 4 bases, J shed 6 bases, and the junction held 7 bases outside the gene matches. Germline CDR1 and CDR2: SGHRS and YFSETQ. The CDR3 length is 15 residues.

The V call is TRBV20-1, the J call TRBJ1-5; TRBD1 agrees at 10 bases. The CDR3 runs to 15 residues. Per the germline V gene, CDR1 is DFQATT and CDR2 is SNEGSKA (reference sequence). V lost 3 bases, J lost 6 bases, and 8 bases stayed unmatched. In nucleotides, the CDR3 is TGCAGTGCTAGGGCCGAAGACAGGGGGCGTCAGCCCCAGCATTTT. It is translated as CSARAEDRGRQPQHF.

The genes are TRBV5-1 and TRBJ2-3; 10 bases fit TRBD2. Losses at the gene ends were 3 bases for V and 6 bases for J; bases not matched to a gene: 10. This CDR3 has 16 amino acids. From germline, CDR1 is SGHRS and CDR2 YFSETQ. The CDR3 here is CASSSAPSGSRDTQYF. The CDR3 region has the DNA TGCGCCAGCAGCTCGGCGCCTAGCGGGAGTCGGGATACGCAGTATTTT.

This chain connects TRBV7-2 to TRBJ2-1; TRBD2 matches at 7 bases. Germline V gene sequence: CDR1 SGHTA, CDR2 FQGNSA. The CDR3 loop spans 16 amino acids. The V and J ends lost 7 bases and 5 bases, in that order; junction bases with no gene match: 14. The chain's CDR3 is CASKLGGASGNNEQFF. The DNA of the CDR3 is TGTGCCAGCAAATTAGGCGGGGCTAGCGGAAACAATGAGCAGTTCTTC.

This clonotype has a handful of counts. The rearrangement joins TRBV7-2 to TRBJ1-4; TRBD1 aligns across 8 bases. CDR1 SGHTA and CDR2 FQGNSA come from the germline V gene. The J segment lost 9 bases and the V segment lost 1 base, leaving 10 bases of the junction unmatched. This CDR3 is 16 amino acids long. The CDR3: CASSLESAGGRKKLFF. The CDR3 bases are TGTGCCAGCAGCTTAGAGTCGGCAGGGGGCAGGAAAAAACTGTTTTTT.

This chain uses TRBV2 with TRBJ1-3, with TRBD1 as a possible D gene (5 bases). The V end was cut by 1 base, the J end by 12 bases, with 16 bases between. Germline V gene sequence: CDR1 SNHLY, CDR2 FYNNEI. The CDR3 is 14 amino acids. The CDR3 protein is CASSEGTIPPVIYF. CDR3 nucleotide sequence: TGTGCCAGCAGTGAAGGGACAATCCCACCAGTCATATATTTT.

This chain joins TRBV29-1 and TRBJ1-5; no firm D call. This CDR3 is built from 13 residues. V lost 5 bases, J lost 1 base, and 9 bases lay in between. CDR1 and CDR2 (germline): SQVTM, ANQGSEA. This CDR3 reads CSVIGSSNQPQHF. The DNA of the CDR3 is TGCAGCGTTATTGGAAGCAGCAATCAGCCCCAGCATTTT.

J is TRBJ2-3 and V is TRBV18; D gene ambiguous. V was trimmed by 3 bases and J by 6 bases, leaving 10 bases between them. CDR1 KGHSH and CDR2 LQKENI come from the germline V gene. The CDR3 spans 13 residues. The DNA for the CDR3 is TGTGCCAGCTCACCTTCGTTTTTGGATACGCAGTATTTT. This gives the protein CASSPSFLDTQYF.

This clonotype was counted once. The junction departs from the called germline gene at one end, perhaps through a read error. This chain connects TRBV29-1 to TRBJ1-3; D remains ambiguous. The germline CDR1 and CDR2 sequences are SQVTM and ANQGSEA. The CDR3 runs 13 residues. The CDR3 nucleotides are TGCAGCGTCGACACCAGCTCTGGGAACACCATATATTTT. Its translation: CSVDTSSGNTIYF.

This chain's CDR3 is CASSKGRPVALRGPPNEQFF. In DNA, the CDR3 is TGTGCCAGCAGCAAAGGGCGCCCCGTGGCCCTCAGGGGGCCTCCCAATGAGCAGTTCTTC. The chain recombines TRBV21-1 with TRBJ2-1; the D call TRBD1 from the table was never checked on the DNA. TRBV21-1 is noted as a pseudogene. The CDR3 runs 20 residues.

The V call is TRBV27, the J call TRBJ2-3, with TRBD2 matching over 8 bases. Germline lookup yields CDR1 MNHEY and CDR2 SMNVEV (reference sequence). V lost 3 bases, J lost 1 base, and 6 bases stayed unmatched. This CDR3 spans 16 amino acids. For the CDR3, the DNA is TGTGCCAGCAGTTTTTTCGGGAGGGCCGGCACAGATACGCAGTATTTT. Its translation is CASSFFGRAGTDTQYF.

This chain joins TRBV18 and TRBJ1-1, with D unresolved. This CDR3 contains 15 residues. Germline CDR1 and CDR2: KGHSH and LQKENI. Deletions cut 2 bases from V and 0 bases from J, with 10 bases between. CDR3 DNA sequence: TGTGCCAGCTCACCAACCATGGGAATGAACACTGAAGCTTTCTTT. It encodes CASSPTMGMNTEAFF.

The chain is built from TRBV24-1 and TRBJ2-1; 7 bases fit TRBD2. TRBJ2-7 explains the end of the DNA better; the J call may be wrong. Per the germline V gene, CDR1 is KGHDR and CDR2 is SFDVKD. This CDR3 has 13 residues. The CDR3 protein is CATSLAAYNEQYF. The CDR3 bases are TGTGCCACCAGCCTAGCGGCATACAATGAGCAGTACTTC.

V is TRBV15 and J is TRBJ2-5; 7 bases line up with TRBD2. Germline loops: CDR1 LNHNV, CDR2 YYDKDF (reference sequence). The CDR3 has 15 amino acids. V lost 2 bases to trimming and J lost 0 bases; unmatched junction nucleotides: 3. The CDR3 protein is CATSRLSGDQETQYF. The CDR3, as DNA: TGTGCCACCAGCAGATTGAGCGGGGACCAAGAGACCCAGTACTTC.

The count of this clonotype is one. V is TRBV4-3 and J is TRBJ1-6; D gene ambiguous. The CDR3 sequence is 15 residues long. In germline, CDR1 is LGHNA, CDR2 YSLEER. V lost 0 bases and J 11 bases, leaving 14 bases between the germline ends. This CDR3 reads CASSQETSLNPPLHF. In nucleotides, the CDR3 is TGCGCCAGCAGCCAAGAGACTAGTTTGAATCCACCCCTCCACTTT.

In this sample, this clonotype turned up a few times. This chain links TRBV6-5 with TRBJ2-3, with 10 bases lining up with TRBD2. Germline CDR1 reads MNHEY; CDR2 reads SVGAGI. After removal of 0 bases from V and 3 bases from J, the junction contained 3 bases not matched to a gene. The CDR3 has 16 residues. In DNA form, the CDR3 reads TGTGCCAGCAGTTACTCGAGCGGGAGGGGGACAGATACGCAGTATTTT. The encoded protein is CASSYSSGRGTDTQYF.